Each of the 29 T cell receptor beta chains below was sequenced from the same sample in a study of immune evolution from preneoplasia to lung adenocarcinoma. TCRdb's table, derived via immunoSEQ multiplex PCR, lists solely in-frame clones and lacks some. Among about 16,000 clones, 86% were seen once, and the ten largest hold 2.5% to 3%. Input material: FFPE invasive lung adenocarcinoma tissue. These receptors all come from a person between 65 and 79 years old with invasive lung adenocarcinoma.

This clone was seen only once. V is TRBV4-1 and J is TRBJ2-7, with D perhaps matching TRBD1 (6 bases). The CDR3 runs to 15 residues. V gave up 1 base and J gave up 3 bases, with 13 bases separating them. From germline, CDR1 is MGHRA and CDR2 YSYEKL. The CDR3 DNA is TGCGCCAGCAGCCAAGGGCAGGGGACAAACTACGAGCAGTACTTC. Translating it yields CASSQGQGTNYEQYF.

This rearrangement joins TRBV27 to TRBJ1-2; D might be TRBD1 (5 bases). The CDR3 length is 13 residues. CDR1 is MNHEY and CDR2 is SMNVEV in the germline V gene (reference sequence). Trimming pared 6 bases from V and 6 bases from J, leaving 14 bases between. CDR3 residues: CASRRAGRDGYTF. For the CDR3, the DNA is TGTGCCAGCAGGCGGGCAGGGAGGGATGGCTACACCTTC.

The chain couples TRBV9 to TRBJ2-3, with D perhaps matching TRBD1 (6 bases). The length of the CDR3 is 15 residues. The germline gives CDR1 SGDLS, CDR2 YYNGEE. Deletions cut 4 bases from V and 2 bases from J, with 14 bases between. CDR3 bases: TGTGCCAGCAGCCCCCACAGGGTACTCACAGATACGCAGTATTTT. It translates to CASSPHRVLTDTQYF.

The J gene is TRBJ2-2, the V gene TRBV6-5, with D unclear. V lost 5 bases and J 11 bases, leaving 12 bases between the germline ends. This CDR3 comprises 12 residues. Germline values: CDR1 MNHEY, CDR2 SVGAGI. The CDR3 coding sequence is TGTGCCAGCAGTCTTCGTGGCAGCGAGCTGTTTTTT. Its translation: CASSLRGSELFF.

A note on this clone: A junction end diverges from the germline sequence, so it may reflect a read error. The chain's CDR3 is CASSLGGTGEAFF. CDR3 sequence (DNA): TGTGCTAGCAGCTTAGGGGGGACAGGCGAAGCTTTCTTT. J is TRBJ1-1 and V is TRBV7-9; 8 bases map to TRBD1. The germline gives CDR1 SEHNR, CDR2 FQNEAQ (reference sequence). The CDR3 spans 13 residues.

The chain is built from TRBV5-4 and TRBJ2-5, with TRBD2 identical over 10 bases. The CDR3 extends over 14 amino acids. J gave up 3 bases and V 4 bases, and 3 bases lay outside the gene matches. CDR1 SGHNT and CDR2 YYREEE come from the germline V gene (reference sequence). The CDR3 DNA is TGTGCCAGCAGCAAGCGGGGGGGCAAAGAGACCCAGTACTTC. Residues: CASSKRGGKETQYF.

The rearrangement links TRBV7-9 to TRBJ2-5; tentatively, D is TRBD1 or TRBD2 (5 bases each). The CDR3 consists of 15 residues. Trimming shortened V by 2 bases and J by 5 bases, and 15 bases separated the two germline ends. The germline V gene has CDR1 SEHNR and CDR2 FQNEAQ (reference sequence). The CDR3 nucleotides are TGTGCCAGCAGCTTACTAGGGGAGAGAGGGGAGACCCAGTACTTC. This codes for CASSLLGERGETQYF.

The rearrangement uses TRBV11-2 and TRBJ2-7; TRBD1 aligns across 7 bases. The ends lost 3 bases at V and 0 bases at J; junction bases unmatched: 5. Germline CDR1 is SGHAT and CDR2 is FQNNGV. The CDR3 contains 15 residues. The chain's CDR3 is CASSFLGTDSYEQYF. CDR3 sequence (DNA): TGTGCCAGCAGCTTCTTAGGGACAGACTCCTACGAGCAGTACTTC.

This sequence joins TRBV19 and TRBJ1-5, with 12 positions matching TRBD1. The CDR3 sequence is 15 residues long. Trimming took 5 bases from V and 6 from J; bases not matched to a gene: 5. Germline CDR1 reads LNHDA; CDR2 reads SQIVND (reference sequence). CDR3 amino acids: CASSGGQGAGQPQHF. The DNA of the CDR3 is TGTGCCAGTAGTGGGGGACAGGGGGCGGGTCAGCCCCAGCATTTT.

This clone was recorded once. CDR3 loop: CASSAGGGAAREQFF. CDR3 sequence (DNA): TGTGCCAGCAGCGCTGGCGGGGGGGCTGCTCGTGAGCAGTTCTTC. The chain uses TRBV7-3 and TRBJ2-1, with TRBD2 identical over 9 bases. The CDR3 extends over 15 amino acids. The junction had 11 bases not matched to a gene; V was cut back by 5 bases and J by 9 bases. Germline V lookup: CDR1 SGHTA, CDR2 FQGTGA.

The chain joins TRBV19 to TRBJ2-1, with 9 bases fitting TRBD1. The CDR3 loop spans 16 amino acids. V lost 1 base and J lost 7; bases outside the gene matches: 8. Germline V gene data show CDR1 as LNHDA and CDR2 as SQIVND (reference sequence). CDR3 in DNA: TGTGCCAGTAGTATAGCCGGGACAGGGAGGAAGAATGAGCAGTTCTTC. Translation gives CASSIAGTGRKNEQFF.

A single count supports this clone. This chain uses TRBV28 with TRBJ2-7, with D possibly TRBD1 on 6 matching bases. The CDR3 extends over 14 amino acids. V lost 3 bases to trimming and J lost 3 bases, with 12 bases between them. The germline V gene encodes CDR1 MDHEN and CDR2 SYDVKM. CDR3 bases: TGTGCCAGCAGTTTGTCAGGGGATGACTACGAGCAGTACTTC. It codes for CASSLSGDDYEQYF.

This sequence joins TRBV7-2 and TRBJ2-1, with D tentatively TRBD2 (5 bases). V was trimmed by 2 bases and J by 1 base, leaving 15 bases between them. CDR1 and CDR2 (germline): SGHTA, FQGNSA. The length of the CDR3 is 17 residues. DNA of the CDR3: TGTGCCAGCAGCTTACGGGGTTTAGGGTGGTCCTACAATGAGCAGTTCTTC. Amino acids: CASSLRGLGWSYNEQFF.

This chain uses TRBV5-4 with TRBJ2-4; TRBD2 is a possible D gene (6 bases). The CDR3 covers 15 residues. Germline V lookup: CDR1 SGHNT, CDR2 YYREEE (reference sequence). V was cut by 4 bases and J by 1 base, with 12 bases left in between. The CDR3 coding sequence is TGTGCCAGCAGCCCAGGCGGGGAGGCCAAAAACATTCAGTACTTC. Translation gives CASSPGGEAKNIQYF.

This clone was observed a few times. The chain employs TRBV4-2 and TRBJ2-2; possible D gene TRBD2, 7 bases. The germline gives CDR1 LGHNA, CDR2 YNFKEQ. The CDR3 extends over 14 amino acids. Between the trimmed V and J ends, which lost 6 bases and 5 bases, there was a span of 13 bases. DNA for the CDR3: TGTGCCAGCAGGGGGGGGGCAGAAACCGGGGAGCTGTTTTTT. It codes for CASRGGAETGELFF.

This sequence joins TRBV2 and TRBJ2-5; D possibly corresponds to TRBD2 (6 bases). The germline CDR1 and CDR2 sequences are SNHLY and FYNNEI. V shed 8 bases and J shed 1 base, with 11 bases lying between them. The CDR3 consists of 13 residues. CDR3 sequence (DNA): TGTGCCAGCTGGACTATACCCCAAGAGACCCAGTACTTC. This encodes CASWTIPQETQYF.

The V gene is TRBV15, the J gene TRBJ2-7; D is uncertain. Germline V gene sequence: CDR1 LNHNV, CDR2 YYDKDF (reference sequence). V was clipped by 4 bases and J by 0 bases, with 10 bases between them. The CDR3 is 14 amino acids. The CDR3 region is CATSNEVFSYEQYF. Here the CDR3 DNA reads TGTGCCACCAGCAACGAGGTTTTCTCCTACGAGCAGTACTTC.

In DNA, the CDR3 is TGTGCCAGCAGCCTCCAGACCCTCCCGGCCTACGAGCAGTACTTC. Translating gives CASSLQTLPAYEQYF. The chain carries TRBV5-4 and TRBJ2-7; D call uncertain. V was trimmed by 4 bases and J by 2 bases, leaving 16 bases between them. Looked up from germline, CDR1 is SGHNT and CDR2 is YYREEE (reference sequence). CDR3 length equals 15 residues.

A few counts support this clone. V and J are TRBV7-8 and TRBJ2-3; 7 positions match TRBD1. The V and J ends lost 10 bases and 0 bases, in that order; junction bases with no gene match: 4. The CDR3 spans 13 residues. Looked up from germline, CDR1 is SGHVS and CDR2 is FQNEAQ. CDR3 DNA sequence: TGTGCCACAGGGGGAACTAGCACAGATACGCAGTATTTT. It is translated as CATGGTSTDTQYF.

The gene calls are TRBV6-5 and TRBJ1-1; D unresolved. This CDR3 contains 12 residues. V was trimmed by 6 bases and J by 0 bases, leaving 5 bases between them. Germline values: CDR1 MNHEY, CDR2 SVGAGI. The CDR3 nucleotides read TGTGCCAGCAGGCAGGTGAACACTGAAGCTTTCTTT. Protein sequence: CASRQVNTEAFF.

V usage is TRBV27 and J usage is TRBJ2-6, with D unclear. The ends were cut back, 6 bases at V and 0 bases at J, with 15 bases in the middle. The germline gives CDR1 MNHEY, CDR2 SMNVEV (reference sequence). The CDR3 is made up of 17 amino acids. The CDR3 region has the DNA TGTGCCAGCAGAAGGGATTTTGGCAGCTCTGGGGCCAACGTCCTGACTTTC. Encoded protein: CASRRDFGSSGANVLTF.

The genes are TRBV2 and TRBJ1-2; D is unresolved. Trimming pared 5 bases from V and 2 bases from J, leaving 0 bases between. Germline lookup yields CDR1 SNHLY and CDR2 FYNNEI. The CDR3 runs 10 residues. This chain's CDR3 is CASSNYGYTF. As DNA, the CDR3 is TGTGCCAGCAGTAACTATGGCTACACCTTC.

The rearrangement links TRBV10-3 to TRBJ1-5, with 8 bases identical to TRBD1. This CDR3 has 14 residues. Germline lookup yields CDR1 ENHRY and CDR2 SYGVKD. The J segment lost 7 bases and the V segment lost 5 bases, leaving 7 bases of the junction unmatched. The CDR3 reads CAISLQGEGQPQHF. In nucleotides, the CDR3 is TGTGCCATCAGTTTACAGGGGGAGGGCCAGCCCCAGCATTTT.

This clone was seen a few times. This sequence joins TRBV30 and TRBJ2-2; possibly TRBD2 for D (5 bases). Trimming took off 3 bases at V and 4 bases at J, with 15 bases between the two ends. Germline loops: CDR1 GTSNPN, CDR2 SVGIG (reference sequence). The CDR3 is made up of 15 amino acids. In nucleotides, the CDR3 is TGTGCCTGGAGGGACTCCTCGAAGGTCACCGGGGAGCTGTTTTTT. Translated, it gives CAWRDSSKVTGELFF.

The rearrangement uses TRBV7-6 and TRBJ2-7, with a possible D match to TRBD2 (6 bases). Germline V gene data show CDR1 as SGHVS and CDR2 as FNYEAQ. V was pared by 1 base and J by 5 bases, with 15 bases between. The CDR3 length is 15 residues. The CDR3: CASSLGYGAGNEQYF. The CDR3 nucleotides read TGTGCCAGCAGCTTAGGTTACGGTGCGGGGAACGAGCAGTACTTC.

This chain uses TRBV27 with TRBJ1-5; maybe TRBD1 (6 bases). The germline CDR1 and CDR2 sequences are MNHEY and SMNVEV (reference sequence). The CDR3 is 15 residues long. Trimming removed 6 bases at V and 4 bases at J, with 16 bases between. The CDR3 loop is CASRLVGRGNQPQHF. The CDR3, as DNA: TGTGCCAGCAGGTTGGTTGGCAGGGGAAATCAGCCCCAGCATTTT.

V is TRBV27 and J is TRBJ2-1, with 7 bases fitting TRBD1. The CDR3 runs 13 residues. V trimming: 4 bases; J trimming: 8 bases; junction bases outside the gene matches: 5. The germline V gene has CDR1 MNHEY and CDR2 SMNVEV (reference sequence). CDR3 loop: CASSSYRGHEQFF. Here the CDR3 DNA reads TGTGCCAGCAGTTCCTACAGGGGCCATGAGCAGTTCTTC.

The CDR3 loop is CASSRGDGSGELFF. CDR3 in DNA: TGTGCCAGCAGTAGGGGGGATGGATCCGGGGAGCTGTTTTTT. The chain joins TRBV27 to TRBJ2-2; D is perhaps TRBD1 or TRBD2 (6 bases each). CDR1 is MNHEY, CDR2 SMNVEV, per germline (reference sequence). Trimming left V 5 bases short and J 6 bases short, with 13 bases between. CDR3 length equals 14 residues.

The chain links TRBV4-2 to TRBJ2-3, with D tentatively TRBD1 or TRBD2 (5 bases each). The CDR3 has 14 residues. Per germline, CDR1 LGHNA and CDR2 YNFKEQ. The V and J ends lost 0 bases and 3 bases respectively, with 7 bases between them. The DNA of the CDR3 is TGTGCCAGCAGCCAAGATGGGACGACAGATACGCAGTATTTT. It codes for CASSQDGTTDTQYF.